The TCR beta chain under discussion was sequenced for a study of blood T cells in healthy people across ages (dated by TCRdb to between 2014 and 2017). Study-level background: In model experiments, template switching captured roughly one uniquely barcoded TCR beta cDNA molecule for every two T cells. Using deep sequencing normalized with unique cDNA molecular identifiers, the study measured how TCR beta repertoire diversity changes with age. The donors were split into four age groups: young (average around 16 years), middle-aged (39), aged (roughly 68) and long-lived (82). Two additional independent replicas of 1 million unique cDNA reads from the same blood draw were analyzed for two donors (one aged 18 to 30 and one aged 80 or older).

Systemically healthy Caucasian individuals from Russia, around 38 in total and aged roughly 6 to 100 years, were included as donors. Around 10 milliliters of peripheral blood were collected from each donor into EDTA-treated Vacutainer tubes. Ficoll-Paque density-gradient centrifugation was used to isolate PBMCs, with at least 7 million per sample. Total RNA, at least 6 micrograms per sample, was extracted from PBMCs with Trizol reagent. For every donor, flow cytometry on a PBMC aliquot measured the percentage of naive CD45RAhigh/CD27high T cells. Results and caveats for the whole study, not just this receptor: Compared with the aged group, more naive CD4+ T cells, fewer expanded clones and increased TCR diversity were shown by the long-lived group, suggesting age selection. Observed TCR beta diversity per million T cells fell roughly linearly with age, and a significant reduction was already apparent by age roughly 40. Because donor CMV infection status was unknown, age-related changes in expanded clonotypes were potentially confounded. There was a strong correlation between observed TCR beta diversity and the percentage of naive T cells measured by flow cytometry. Estimates of total diversity from one million sequenced T cells were regarded as lower bounds and underestimates. Since profiling was done on bulk unsorted PBMCs, naive and antigen-experienced compartments could not be conclusively compared.

The CDR3 runs 14 residues from the cysteine to the phenylalanine. Of all the DNA, just the CDR3 is kept, 42 bases in frame from base 1. In the germline V gene (reference sequence), CDR1 corresponds to DFQATT and CDR2 to SNEGSKA. As concerns this clonotype: It has no known antigen specificity. There are no base qualities to consult, and no much larger clone falls within one base.

The method behind the library was 5' RACE. The run used an Illumina HiSeq 2500. A second about 7 to 11 cycle PCR used a sample-barcoded 5' primer and a J-beta primer mix. A unique molecular identifier was introduced onto each TCR beta cDNA molecule by a template-switch 5' adaptor carrying 12 random nucleotides. Each sample yielded at least 3 million CDR3-containing paired-end reads. First-strand cDNA synthesis was performed from all RNA using the Mint cDNA synthesis kit, with priming by a TRBC-specific oligonucleotide. Following uracil-DNA glycosylase treatment, all cDNA underwent a first 18-cycle PCR with the universal primers M1SS and BC2_uni_R. As for how the authors treated the data: For normalization, 1 million high-quality reads, each with a distinct molecular identifier, were randomly selected from each sample. Reads with shared molecular identifiers were discarded instead of being binned into consensus sequences. MiTCR, set to a Q25 quality threshold and the strictest error-elimination algorithm, was used for CDR3 identification, clonotype clustering and error correction. Lower-bound total TCR beta diversity was estimated with a nonparametric unseen species model using Euler transformation. The public reads were reprocessed in TCRdb via fastp at Q25 and MiXCR, keeping in-frame beta chains. Each record represents a unique CDR3 protein, reported with the most common genes and DNA among its rows. The authors' filters were not applied to this entry. The sample includes some 800,000 distinct CDR3 sequences, with roughly 25% observed a single time. 3% to 4% of the sample rests with the top ten.

These data also featured in a second study, about T cells of mothers and their children. The second paper states: Nine systemically healthy Caucasian individuals, comprising three mothers and their six children, were included as donors. cDNA synthesis consumed the entire amount of extracted RNA, loaded at around 1.5 ug RNA in each 15 ul reaction. Sample barcodes and 2-4 random nucleotides were added via the M1S primer in the second PCR. More than 9 million TCR beta CDR3 reads were obtained from each mother, and about 3 million reads were obtained from each child. Thymic selection shapes the output of TCR recombination in a similar way in related and unrelated pairs, and inherited differences have a minor effect. Normalized repertoire overlap in related mother-child pairs was always slightly higher than in unrelated mother-child pairs, but the difference was never significant. No persistent microchimeric T cell clones were detected, at a sensitivity of 90 to 100 clones per million clonotypes. Deep NGS was used in the study to compare the TCR beta repertoires of mothers and children and to look for features that separate related mother-child pairs from unrelated individuals. Mothers averaged approximately 41 +/- 4 years of age and children averaged about 10 +/- 4 years. After adapter ligation with NEBNext reagents, the libraries were sequenced on Illumina HiSeq 2000 with 100+100 nt paired-end reads. To prevent cross-contamination, the mother and child libraries were prepared a month apart and were sequenced in separate runs. Each donor had between roughly 450,000 and 2,100,000 distinct TCR beta clonotypes identified. Naive TCR beta clonotypes were estimated from low-frequency clonotypes matched to each donor's FACS-determined naive share, without sorting.

The receptor chain draws on TRBV20-1 and TRBJ2-5, with no confident D gene call. The J call may be incorrect, as the DNA end agrees better with TRBJ2-1. The specimen sequenced was blood. The sequence was obtained from a boy between 10 and 17 years old in good health. The CDR3 here reads CSARDRAVYNEQFF. The DNA sequence reads TGCAGTGCTAGAGATCGGGCAGTCTACAATGAGCAGTTCTTC.